The 29 T cell receptor beta chains presented below share a single source sample, sequenced in a study of blood T cell repertoires in COVID-19. TCRdb's copy holds only in-frame clones and misses some; the assay was immunoSEQ multiplex PCR. This sample has more than 25,000 clones, with 80% to 90% found just once. Sequenced input: peripheral blood. These receptors came from a man aged 70 or older with acute or convalescent COVID-19.

This clone was seen a single time. This rearrangement joins TRBV6-5 to TRBJ2-3; 11 bases line up with TRBD2. This CDR3 region has 15 residues. Trimming cost V 6 bases and J 2 bases; bases outside gene matches: 4. CDR1 is MNHEY, CDR2 SVGAGI, per germline. CDR3 DNA sequence: TGTGCCAGCAGGCTGGGACTAGCGGACACAGATACGCAGTATTTT. Its protein product is CASRLGLADTDTQYF.

V and J are TRBV19 and TRBJ2-5; 9 nucleotides match TRBD1. The germline V gene encodes CDR1 LNHDA and CDR2 SQIVND (reference sequence). CDR3 size: 14 residues. With V trimmed by 4 bases and J by 7 bases, 7 bases remained unmatched. CDR3 DNA sequence: TGTGCCAGTAGTACGCCGGGACAGGGTGTGACCCAGTACTTC. Amino acid sequence: CASSTPGQGVTQYF.

V is TRBV4-3 and J is TRBJ1-2, with a weak D call TRBD1 (5 bases). V was shortened by 0 bases and J by 8 bases, with 10 bases between the two germline ends. This CDR3 spans 13 amino acids. Germline lookup yields CDR1 LGHNA and CDR2 YSLEER. CDR3 DNA: TGCGCCAGCAGCCAAGATTTAGGGGTGGGCTACACCTTC. Protein: CASSQDLGVGYTF.

The V call is TRBV7-8, the J call TRBJ1-2; possible D gene TRBD1, 5 bases. The CDR3 length is 24 residues. Germline V lookup: CDR1 SGHVS, CDR2 FQNEAQ. Between the trimmed V and J ends, which lost 5 bases and 7 bases, there was a span of 47 bases. CDR3 amino acids: CASSRYKKPGTGGLNLELGRGYTF. In DNA form, the CDR3 reads TGTGCCAGCAGCCGCTATAAAAAGCCCGGCACAGGTGGTTTGAACTTGGAGCTGGGTCGTGGCTACACCTTC.

This clone was counted between two and nine times. The J gene is TRBJ2-5, the V gene TRBV5-6; 10 nucleotides agree with TRBD2. The CDR3 covers 16 residues. Germline CDR1 is SGHDT and CDR2 is YYEEEE. V shed 3 bases, J shed 4 bases, and the junction held 9 bases outside the gene matches. In DNA form, the CDR3 reads TGTGCCAGCAGCTCCAGGCTAGCGGGAGTGGCAGAGACCCAGTACTTC. Translation: CASSSRLAGVAETQYF.

This chain joins TRBV6-2 or TRBV6-3 and TRBJ2-7; tentatively, D is TRBD2 (6 bases). The CDR3 extends over 16 amino acids. With 0 bases removed from V and 1 base from J, the gap between germline ends came to 13 bases. Germline loops: CDR1 MNHEY, CDR2 SVGEGT. CDR3 amino acids: CASSYSRLVMSYEQYF. Here the CDR3 DNA reads TGTGCCAGCAGTTACTCGCGACTAGTAATGTCCTACGAGCAGTACTTC.

This chain connects TRBV7-2 to TRBJ2-2; D uncertain. CDR1 and CDR2 from the germline V gene are SGHTA and FQGNSA. V lost 3 bases to trimming and J lost 6 bases, with 5 bases between them. The CDR3 runs 12 residues. CDR3 in amino acids: CASSFYSGELFF. The CDR3 region has the DNA TGTGCCAGCAGCTTTTATTCCGGGGAGCTGTTTTTT.

The chain links TRBV4-2 to TRBJ1-3; possibly TRBD1 for D (6 bases). This CDR3 spans 14 amino acids. V was trimmed by 1 base and J by 8 bases, leaving 12 bases between them. Germline V gene sequence: CDR1 LGHNA, CDR2 YNFKEQ. The CDR3 DNA follows: TGTGCCAGCAGCCAAGGACAGGAAGGAGACACCATATATTTT. Protein sequence: CASSQGQEGDTIYF.

V and J are TRBV4-1 and TRBJ1-5, with 7 bases lining up with TRBD1. The CDR3 runs to 14 residues. Germline CDR1 is MGHRA and CDR2 is YSYEKL. V gave up 0 bases and J gave up 8 bases; unmatched junction bases: 4. The chain's CDR3 is CASSQEAGGEPQHF. CDR3 nucleotide sequence: TGCGCCAGCAGCCAAGAGGCAGGGGGTGAGCCCCAGCATTTT.

The chain uses TRBV9 and TRBJ2-1; unclear D gene. Germline CDR1 and CDR2: SGDLS and YYNGEE. There are 12 residues in the CDR3. V was cut by 0 bases and J by 9 bases, with 7 bases left in between. This CDR3 is CASSVGQSEQFF. CDR3 bases: TGTGCCAGCAGCGTAGGTCAGTCTGAGCAGTTCTTC.

The chain employs TRBV5-1 and TRBJ1-5; TRBD1 matches 7 bases. CDR1 and CDR2 from the germline V gene are SGHRS and YFSETQ. The trim removed 1 base at V and 5 bases at J, leaving 6 bases unmatched. CDR3 length: 15 amino acids. CDR3 sequence (DNA): TGCGCCAGCAGCTTGTCCCCCGGGACAGATCAGCCCCAGCATTTT. Its protein product is CASSLSPGTDQPQHF.

The chain employs TRBV28 and TRBJ2-2; D perhaps matches TRBD1 (6 bases). Germline CDR1 is MDHEN and CDR2 is SYDVKM. V gave up 8 bases and J gave up 5 bases, with 15 bases separating them. This CDR3 is 14 amino acids long. CDR3 protein: CASQGLGSTGELFF. CDR3 in DNA: TGTGCCAGCCAGGGGCTAGGGTCAACCGGGGAGCTGTTTTTT.

This chain connects TRBV18 to TRBJ1-2, with D possibly being TRBD1 (6 bases). Trimming took off 6 bases at V and 5 bases at J, with 16 bases between the two ends. CDR1 and CDR2 from the germline V gene are KGHSH and LQKENI. This CDR3 is 14 amino acids long. The CDR3: CASSQRQAEYGYTF. In DNA, the CDR3 is TGTGCCAGCTCGCAGAGACAGGCGGAGTATGGCTACACCTTC.

The rearrangement links TRBV2 to TRBJ2-2, with D uncertain. CDR1 and CDR2 (germline): SNHLY, FYNNEI. This CDR3 has 14 residues. Trimming took 7 bases from V and 4 from J, leaving 13 bases between them. The DNA for the CDR3 is TGTGCCAGCATTCTCGTAGATGGCACCGGGGAGCTGTTTTTT. Translating it yields CASILVDGTGELFF.

The J gene is TRBJ2-2, the V gene TRBV20-1, with TRBD1 identical over 9 bases. Germline lookup yields CDR1 DFQATT and CDR2 SNEGSKA (reference sequence). The CDR3 is made up of 14 amino acids. J gave up 3 bases and V 3 bases, and 2 bases lay outside the gene matches. As DNA, the CDR3 is TGCAGTGCTAGTGGGACAGGGTACACCGGGGAGCTGTTTTTT. Its translation is CSASGTGYTGELFF.

The chain couples TRBV11-3 to TRBJ2-7, with 10 bases lining up with TRBD1. CDR3 length equals 14 residues. Per germline, CDR1 SGHNT and CDR2 YENEEA. Trimming removed 3 bases from V and 5 bases from J; junction bases left unmatched: 4. The CDR3 DNA is TGTGCCAGCAGCTTGGGACAGGGGAGTGACGAGCAGTACTTC. It yields the protein CASSLGQGSDEQYF.

The V and J genes are TRBV7-9 and TRBJ2-1; 12 bases fit TRBD2. From germline, CDR1 is SEHNR and CDR2 FQNEAQ (reference sequence). The J segment lost 8 bases and the V segment lost 4 bases, leaving 3 bases of the junction unmatched. The CDR3 length is 14 residues. CDR3 bases: TGTGCCAGCAGCTCTCTAGCGGGAGGGGATGAGCAGTTCTTC. Its protein is CASSSLAGGDEQFF.

The rearrangement links TRBV7-9 to TRBJ2-7, with 9 nucleotides matching TRBD1. With 5 bases clipped from V and 6 bases from J, the junction kept 14 bases outside the gene matches. Germline CDR1 SEHNR, CDR2 FQNEAQ (reference sequence). This CDR3 comprises 16 residues. The CDR3 coding sequence is TGTGCCAGCAGCCCCCCTTTCGGGACAGGGAGGACCGAGCAGTACTTC. Protein sequence: CASSPPFGTGRTEQYF.

The chain uses TRBV4-2 and TRBJ2-4; TRBD2 aligns across 8 bases. CDR3 length equals 20 residues. The germline gives CDR1 LGHNA, CDR2 YNFKEQ. V gave up 2 bases and J gave up 1 base; unmatched junction bases: 16. CDR3 sequence: CASSQKNEAGGLGAKNIQYF. CDR3 DNA: TGTGCCAGCAGCCAAAAGAACGAGGCGGGAGGACTCGGGGCCAAAAACATTCAGTACTTC.

The chain uses TRBV5-1 and TRBJ1-1; weak D call: TRBD1 (6 bases). The V and J ends lost 3 bases and 1 base respectively, with 13 bases between them. CDR3 length: 15 amino acids. Germline V gene sequence: CDR1 SGHRS, CDR2 YFSETQ. The CDR3 nucleotides read TGCGCCAGCAGCTCGGATGGACAGCCGAACACTGAAGCTTTCTTT. This codes for CASSSDGQPNTEAFF.

This chain uses TRBV5-1 with TRBJ1-1; D gene uncertain. CDR3 length equals 15 residues. V was shortened by 2 bases and J by 0 bases, with 11 bases between the two germline ends. The V gene's germline CDR1 is SGHRS and CDR2 YFSETQ. CDR3 DNA sequence: TGCGCCAGCAGCTTTGATCTGGGCATGAACACTGAAGCTTTCTTT. It translates to CASSFDLGMNTEAFF.

The genes are TRBV4-2 and TRBJ2-5; D perhaps matches TRBD1 (7 bases). The CDR3 totals 14 residues. Trimming removed 3 bases at V and 5 bases at J, with 13 bases between. Germline assignment: CDR1 LGHNA and CDR2 YNFKEQ. The CDR3 spells CASSHSTGRETQYF. In DNA form, the CDR3 reads TGTGCCAGCAGCCACTCGACAGGGAGGGAGACCCAGTACTTC.

This chain joins TRBV9 and TRBJ1-1; the D gene is possibly TRBD1 (5 bases). The V end lost 3 bases, the J end lost 6 bases, and 12 bases lay between the germline ends. The germline gives CDR1 SGDLS, CDR2 YYNGEE. The CDR3 is 13 residues long. CDR3 bases: TGTGCCAGCAGCGCGACGGGGGGTGCTGAAGCTTTCTTT. Translation gives CASSATGGAEAFF.

This clone was recorded once. The chain uses TRBV4-2 and TRBJ2-6; possible D gene TRBD1, 6 bases. Trimming removed 4 bases from V and 4 bases from J, with 11 bases in between. This CDR3 region has 15 residues. Germline V gene sequence: CDR1 LGHNA, CDR2 YNFKEQ. The CDR3 region is CASSPGQSGANVLTF. CDR3 nucleotide sequence: TGTGCCAGCAGCCCAGGACAGTCGGGGGCCAACGTCCTGACTTTC.

The table lists this clone with a count of one. V usage is TRBV5-6 and J usage is TRBJ2-1; 7 bases are shared with TRBD2. V trimming: 1 base; J trimming: 2 bases; junction bases outside the gene matches: 3. CDR3 length: 15 residues. Germline values: CDR1 SGHDT, CDR2 YYEEEE. For the CDR3, the DNA is TGTGCCAGCAGCTTGTTAAGCGGGACCTACAATGAGCAGTTCTTC. It yields the protein CASSLLSGTYNEQFF.

The V call is TRBV11-2, the J call TRBJ2-2; D remains ambiguous. V gave up 1 base and J gave up 6 bases, with 3 bases separating them. CDR1 SGHAT and CDR2 FQNNGV come from the germline V gene. The CDR3 runs to 12 residues. CDR3 loop: CASSLAAGELFF. CDR3 DNA sequence: TGTGCCAGCAGCTTAGCTGCCGGGGAGCTGTTTTTT. The complete variable domain, with remaining parts taken from reference TRBV11-2 and TRBJ2-2, reads EAGVAQSPRYKIIEKRQSVAFWCNPISGHATLYWYQQILGQGPKLLIQFQNNGVVDDSQLPKDRFSAERLKGVDSTLKIQPAKLEDSAVYLCASSLAAGELFFGEGSRLTVL.

This chain links TRBV11-2 with TRBJ2-5; D possibly corresponds to TRBD1 (5 bases). In germline, CDR1 is SGHAT, CDR2 FQNNGV. V was pared by 5 bases and J by 2 bases, with 15 bases between. The CDR3 has 15 amino acids. In nucleotides, the CDR3 is TGTGCCAGCAGCGAAGGGGCGGTGAGACAAGAGACCCAGTACTTC. This encodes CASSEGAVRQETQYF. The variable domain in full, with the rest retrieved from reference TRBV11-2 and TRBJ2-5, is EAGVAQSPRYKIIEKRQSVAFWCNPISGHATLYWYQQILGQGPKLLIQFQNNGVVDDSQLPKDRFSAERLKGVDSTLKIQPAKLEDSAVYLCASSEGAVRQETQYFGPGTRLLVL.

The CDR3 sequence is CASSQYSRVFSGNTIYF. Here the CDR3 DNA reads TGCGCCAGCAGCCAATATTCCCGGGTATTCTCTGGAAACACCATATATTTT. V gene TRBV4-3 combines with J gene TRBJ1-3, with D unclear. This CDR3 is built from 17 residues. V lost 2 bases and J lost 0, with 14 bases in between. CDR1 is LGHNA and CDR2 is YSLEER in the germline V gene.

The chain couples TRBV28 to TRBJ2-7; a weak D match, TRBD1 (5 bases). CDR3 length: 14 residues. Trimming removed 6 bases at V and 2 bases at J, with 14 bases between. CDR1 MDHEN and CDR2 SYDVKM come from the germline V gene. CDR3 coding DNA: TGTGCCAGCAGGATGGACACGGCAACCTACGAGCAGTACTTC. Amino acid sequence: CASRMDTATYEQYF.